The 5 T cell receptor beta chains below all came from one sample that was sequenced in a study of T cell responses to AZD1222 COVID-19 vaccine. Using immunoSEQ multiplex PCR, the repertoire was profiled, and TCRdb retains in-frame clones only, with some absent. The sample lists roughly 150,000 clones, around 92% occurring once. Sequencing used peripheral blood, obtained on day 0 of AZD1222 vaccination. These receptor sequences come from an adult in good health.

CDR3 amino acids: CASSLMAGVRSYEQYF. CDR3 in DNA: TGTGCCAGCAGTTTGATGGCGGGAGTACGGTCTTACGAGCAGTACTTC. The chain joins TRBV28 to TRBJ2-7, with 7 bases that match TRBD2. CDR3 length equals 16 residues. The J segment lost 4 bases and the V segment lost 3 bases, leaving 12 bases of the junction unmatched. CDR1 is MDHEN and CDR2 is SYDVKM in the germline V gene.

This chain uses TRBV7-2 with TRBJ1-3, with D maybe TRBD1 (6 bases). CDR1 is SGHTA, CDR2 FQGNSA, per germline. Trimming took off 0 bases at V and 4 bases at J, with 10 bases between the two ends. This CDR3 region has 15 residues. In DNA, the CDR3 is TGTGCCAGCAGCTTAGCTCCAGGGGTAGGAAACACCATATATTTT. This codes for CASSLAPGVGNTIYF.

The J gene is TRBJ2-7, the V gene TRBV27, with D perhaps TRBD1 (5 bases). The germline CDR1 and CDR2 sequences are MNHEY and SMNVEV (reference sequence). The CDR3 sequence is 15 residues long. The ends were cut back, 2 bases at V and 1 base at J, with 12 bases in the middle. DNA of the CDR3: TGTGCCAGCAGTTTAGGGGCCGAGGCTTCCTACGAGCAGTACTTC. Its translation is CASSLGAEASYEQYF.

This clone showed up just once. V usage is TRBV19 and J usage is TRBJ2-7, with a tentative D call TRBD2 (5 bases). V dropped 2 bases and J dropped 3 bases, with 17 bases sitting between them. CDR1 and CDR2 from the germline V gene are LNHDA and SQIVND (reference sequence). The CDR3 extends over 16 amino acids. CDR3 coding DNA: TGTGCCAGTAGTATAAGAGGGAGAGGAGAATTCTACGAGCAGTACTTC. Its protein is CASSIRGRGEFYEQYF.

The rearrangement links TRBV3-1 (or the pseudogene TRBV3-2) to TRBJ1-4; possibly TRBD1 for D (6 bases). The CDR3 is 18 residues long. Germline V gene lookup returns CDR1 LGHDT and CDR2 YNNKEL (reference sequence). Between the trimmed V and J ends, which lost 1 base and 1 base, there was a span of 16 bases. The CDR3 sequence: CASSQGDKRAQTNEKLFF. The CDR3 DNA is TGTGCCAGCAGCCAAGGGGACAAGAGGGCTCAAACTAATGAAAAACTGTTTTTT.